A single count supports the clone carrying this T cell receptor (beta chain). Each PCR replicate run on unsorted PBMC took in approximately 310 ng DNA, roughly 29,000 T cell genomes. TCRdb keeps only in-frame clones here, not all; method: immunoSEQ multiplex PCR. The sample gives about 450,000 clones, 79% of which show up once; roughly an eighth is in the top ten. The data derive from a study of shared clonotypes between healthy human individuals. Donors were healthy HIV-negative adults without recently reported acute infections or vaccinations. Samples left unsorted employed around 95 million PBMCs for genomic DNA. The sequenced sample consisted of PBMCs. The clonotype originates from a woman in her thirties or forties in good health. Some clones in this sample may be carry-over from other donors' samples.

CDR3 nucleotide sequence: TGCGCCAGCAGCCAAGTTCTGAGCTACTACCATGGCTACACCTTC. Its protein product is CASSQVLSYYHGYTF. This chain connects TRBV4-3 to TRBJ1-2; no clear D gene. Trimming cost V 1 base and J 6 bases, with 15 bases left between them. CDR3 length: 15 amino acids. Germline assignment: CDR1 LGHNA and CDR2 YSLEER.